These T cell receptor beta chains were read from a single sample in a study of beta chain features in type 1 diabetes. Some clones are missing from TCRdb's copy, which holds only in-frame ones; the method was immunoSEQ multiplex PCR. Among roughly 260,000 clones, roughly 20% were seen once, and the ten largest hold around 0.03%. The sample was naive CD4+ T cells from blood. The receptors stem from a woman between 40 and 55 years old with type 1 diabetes. Both conserved end residues are part of each CDR3. The order of the fields is V gene, J gene, clone size, D gene, CDR3 protein, CDR3 DNA. A D gene is named only where the DNA matches it firmly. For some rows the clone size is stated as once, few or many, or as a class when expanded; others skip it.

TRBV5-1	TRBJ1-2	few	TRBD1	CASSLGTATNYGYTF	TGCGCCAGCAGCTTAGGGACAGCAACCAACTATGGCTACACCTTC
TRBV21-1	TRBJ2-7	few	-	CASSKRRTDYEQYF	TGTGCCAGCAGCAAAAGGAGGACAGACTACGAGCAGTACTTC
TRBV29-1	TRBJ2-5	few	-	CSVKLQETQYF	TGCAGCGTTAAGCTCCAAGAGACCCAGTACTTC
TRBV29-1	TRBJ2-5	few	-	CSVEDRRTAETQYF	TGCAGCGTTGAAGATCGCCGGACAGCGGAGACCCAGTACTTC
TRBV28	TRBJ1-2	few	-	CASSLGQKGYTF	TGTGCCAGCAGTCTAGGACAGAAGGGCTACACCTTC
TRBV6-5	TRBJ2-7	-	-	CASSYSDDRNEQYF	TGTGCCAGCAGTTACTCCGATGACAGAAACGAGCAGTACTTC
TRBV9	TRBJ1-1	few	TRBD1	CASSVGQGTEAFF	TGTGCCAGCAGCGTTGGACAGGGAACTGAAGCTTTCTTT
TRBV20-1	TRBJ2-1	few	TRBD1	CSAGTVREQFF	TGCAGTGCTGGGACAGTCAGGGAGCAGTTCTTC
TRBV28	TRBJ2-7	few	TRBD2	CASSYPAGGKYF	TGTGCCAGCAGTTACCCGGCGGGGGGGAAGTACTTC
TRBV4-3	TRBJ1-2	-	-	CASSPGGPGGYGYTF	TGCGCCAGCAGCCCCGGGGGGCCGGGAGGCTATGGCTACACCTTC
TRBV7-9	TRBJ1-5	few	TRBD1	CASSGQGGNQPQHF	TGTGCCAGCAGCGGACAGGGCGGTAATCAGCCCCAGCATTTT
TRBV28	TRBJ2-1	-	TRBD2	CASSSPGQRGGNEQFF	TGTGCCAGCAGCTCTCCGGGCCAGCGGGGAGGCAATGAGCAGTTCTTC
TRBV28	TRBJ1-2	-	-	CASSFGVSGYGYTF	TGTGCCAGCAGTTTCGGGGTGTCGGGCTATGGCTACACCTTC
TRBV10-3	TRBJ2-1	-	TRBD2	CATSGSSQFF	TGTGCCACTAGCGGGTCTTCGCAGTTCTTC
TRBV9	TRBJ2-3	-	TRBD2	CASSASGSTDTQYF	TGTGCCAGCAGCGCGAGCGGGAGTACAGATACGCAGTATTTT
TRBV6-5	TRBJ2-5	-	-	CASSYSRPGQETQYF	TGTGCCAGCAGTTACTCTAGGCCGGGCCAAGAGACCCAGTACTTC
TRBV5-1	TRBJ2-1	few	TRBD1	CASSLDRGLFNEQFF	TGCGCCAGCAGCTTGGACAGGGGGCTCTTCAATGAGCAGTTCTTC
TRBV10-3	TRBJ1-1	once	-	CAISVAGQGNTEAFF	TGTGCCATCAGCGTAGCGGGGCAGGGGAACACTGAAGCTTTCTTT
TRBV7-2	TRBJ2-5	-	-	CALAGGIQETQYF	TGTGCCTTAGCTGGGGGGATTCAAGAGACCCAGTACTTC
TRBV7-2	TRBJ1-3	few	-	CASSLAVSDTIYF	TGTGCCAGCAGCTTAGCAGTGAGCGACACCATATATTTT
TRBV29-1	TRBJ1-2	-	TRBD1	CSVGTGLGGGYTF	TGCAGCGTTGGGACAGGGTTGGGAGGCGGCTACACCTTC
TRBV27	TRBJ1-6	-	-	CATSTAYNSPLHF	TGTGCCACCTCGACTGCTTATAATTCACCCCTCCACTTT
TRBV18	TRBJ2-1	-	-	CASSPPNIKQGGWFGEQFF	TGTGCCAGCTCACCACCGAATATTAAGCAGGGAGGTTGGTTCGGTGAGCAGTTCTTC
TRBV11-1	TRBJ2-1	-	TRBD2	CASSQTSGSWNEQFF	TGTGCCAGCAGCCAGACTAGCGGGAGCTGGAATGAGCAGTTCTTC
TRBV14	TRBJ1-2	few	-	CASSPRTGDGYTF	TGTGCCAGCAGCCCTCGAACAGGAGATGGCTACACCTTC
TRBV7-8	TRBJ2-7	few	TRBD2	CASSFGTRGYEQYF	TGTGCCAGCAGCTTCGGGACTAGAGGATACGAGCAGTACTTC
TRBV2	TRBJ2-3	-	TRBD1	CASTTGGGDTQYF	TGTGCCAGTACTACAGGGGGCGGAGATACGCAGTATTTT
TRBV29-1	TRBJ2-1	-	TRBD2	CSVEGRRETSGSPLLNEQFF	TGCAGCGTTGAGGGCAGGAGGGAGACTAGCGGGAGTCCTCTTCTGAATGAGCAGTTCTTC
TRBV4-2	TRBJ1-3	few	-	CASSSGPDLFSGNTIYF	TGTGCCAGCAGCTCAGGGCCCGACCTCTTCTCTGGAAACACCATATATTTT
TRBV18	TRBJ1-6	few	-	CASSPETFDSPLHF	TGTGCCAGCTCACCGGAGACTTTTGATTCACCCCTCCACTTT
TRBV7-9	TRBJ1-6	once	TRBD1	CASSLGDRSYNSPLHF	TGTGCCAGCAGCTTAGGGGACAGGTCCTATAATTCACCCCTCCACTTT
TRBV28	TRBJ1-5	-	-	CASSFRQTDQPQHF	TGTGCCAGCAGTTTCCGACAGACGGATCAGCCCCAGCATTTT
TRBV7-9	TRBJ1-1	few	-	CASSPEGGEAFF	TGTGCCAGCAGCCCGGAAGGAGGTGAAGCTTTCTTT
TRBV5-6	TRBJ1-2	-	-	CASSLVLGGPYYGYTF	TGTGCCAGCAGCTTGGTACTCGGTGGGCCGTACTATGGCTACACCTTC
TRBV29-1	TRBJ2-5	few	-	CSVELVGDRETQYF	TGCAGCGTTGAGCTTGTGGGAGATAGGGAGACCCAGTACTTC
TRBV4-1	TRBJ2-2	-	-	CASSSAAGLGGELFF	TGCGCCAGCAGCAGCGCTGCAGGGTTGGGCGGGGAGCTGTTTTTT
TRBV5-4	TRBJ2-3	few	TRBD1	CASSPPWDRGTDTQYF	TGTGCCAGCAGCCCCCCGTGGGACAGGGGGACAGATACGCAGTATTTT
TRBV10-3	TRBJ1-2	few	-	CAISVGGSGGYTF	TGTGCCATCAGTGTGGGAGGTTCTGGTGGCTACACCTTC
TRBV15	TRBJ2-1	few	-	CATSRTPESTAYEQFF	TGTGCCACCAGCAGAACCCCCGAGTCGACAGCTTATGAGCAGTTCTTC
TRBV29-1	TRBJ1-2	few	TRBD1	CSVEGSGTGVSGYTF	TGCAGCGTTGAAGGTTCAGGGACAGGGGTTTCTGGCTACACCTTC
TRBV6-5	TRBJ1-4	few	-	CASSYVPFGEKLFF	TGTGCCAGCAGTTACGTTCCGTTCGGGGAAAAACTGTTTTTT
TRBV9	TRBJ2-7	few	-	CASSPTASYEQYF	TGTGCCAGCAGCCCTACTGCTAGCTACGAGCAGTACTTC
TRBV30	TRBJ1-1	-	-	CGWRSNTEAFF	TGTGGGTGGCGGAGTAACACTGAAGCTTTCTTT
TRBV6-4	TRBJ2-2	-	TRBD1	CASSEQQGAPTGELFF	TGTGCCAGCAGTGAACAACAGGGGGCGCCCACCGGGGAGCTGTTTTTT
TRBV11-1	TRBJ2-3	few	-	CASSLGSTQETQYF	TGTGCCAGCAGCTTAGGGTCGACACAGGAGACGCAGTATTTT
TRBV4-2	TRBJ2-7	-	TRBD1	CASSQGRDRVYEQYF	TGTGCCAGCAGCCAAGGCCGGGACAGGGTCTACGAGCAGTACTTC
TRBV7-9	TRBJ2-7	-	TRBD2	CASSREGLSYEQYF	TGTGCCAGCAGCCGGGAGGGCCTCTCCTACGAGCAGTACTTC
TRBV18	TRBJ1-1	-	TRBD1	CASSPTGVRDTEAFF	TGTGCCAGCTCACCGACAGGGGTGCGGGACACTGAAGCTTTCTTT
TRBV28	TRBJ1-2	-	TRBD1	CASSLSSPGQGRGYTF	TGTGCCAGCAGCCTCTCATCGCCGGGACAGGGAAGAGGCTACACCTTC
TRBV5-1	TRBJ1-1	-	-	CASSLDGMNTEAFF	TGCGCCAGCAGCTTGGACGGGATGAACACTGAAGCTTTCTTT